This TCR beta chain emerged from a study of blood T cell repertoires in COVID-19. Study information: The United States, Italy and Spain were the sources of the acute and convalescent COVID-19 samples. T cells, B-cell-depleted T cells, or PBMCs provided the cDNA or gDNA that served as material.

This clone was seen a few times. Original methodology: Reference gene primer amplification yielded estimated nucleated cell counts. Only in-frame clones appear in the TCRdb table, and some are missing; sequencing was by immunoSEQ multiplex PCR. V and J calls and clone size come straight from that table; D and trimming were deduced from the DNA. The data show around 70,000 clones, 82% seen once. With 0 bases clipped from V and 1 base from J, the junction kept 4 bases outside the gene matches. In germline, CDR1 is LGHNA, CDR2 YNFKEQ. The CDR3 has 16 amino acids. Sequencing input: peripheral blood. This receptor was obtained from a man aged 60 to 75 with acute or convalescent COVID-19. This chain links TRBV4-2 with TRBJ1-2; 8 positions agree with TRBD1. CDR3 sequence: CASSQDGTGGNYGYTF. The DNA of the CDR3 is TGTGCCAGCAGCCAAGATGGAACAGGGGGTAACTATGGCTACACCTTC.